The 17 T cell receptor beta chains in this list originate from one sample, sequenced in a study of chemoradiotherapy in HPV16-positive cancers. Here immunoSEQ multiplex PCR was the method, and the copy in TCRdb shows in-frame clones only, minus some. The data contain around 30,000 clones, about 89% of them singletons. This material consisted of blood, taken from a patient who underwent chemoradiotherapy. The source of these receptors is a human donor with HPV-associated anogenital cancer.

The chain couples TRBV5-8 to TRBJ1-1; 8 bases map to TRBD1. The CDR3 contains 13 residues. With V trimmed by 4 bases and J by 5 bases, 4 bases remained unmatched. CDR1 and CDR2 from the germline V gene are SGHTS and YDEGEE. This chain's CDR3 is CASSKDRATEAFF. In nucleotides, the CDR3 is TGTGCCAGCAGCAAGGACAGGGCGACTGAAGCTTTCTTT.

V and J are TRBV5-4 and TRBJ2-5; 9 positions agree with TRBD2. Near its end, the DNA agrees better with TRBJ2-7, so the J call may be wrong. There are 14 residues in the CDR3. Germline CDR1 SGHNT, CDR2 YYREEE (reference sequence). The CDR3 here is CASSLPLAGSEQYF. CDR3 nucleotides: TGTGCCAGCAGCTTACCTCTAGCGGGATCCGAGCAGTACTTC.

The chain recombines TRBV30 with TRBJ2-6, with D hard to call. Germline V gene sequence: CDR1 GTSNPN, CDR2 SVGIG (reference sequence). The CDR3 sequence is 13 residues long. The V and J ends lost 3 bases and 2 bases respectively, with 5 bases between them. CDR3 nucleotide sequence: TGTGCCTGGAGGGCCCCTGGGGCCAACGTCCTGACTTTC. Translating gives CAWRAPGANVLTF.

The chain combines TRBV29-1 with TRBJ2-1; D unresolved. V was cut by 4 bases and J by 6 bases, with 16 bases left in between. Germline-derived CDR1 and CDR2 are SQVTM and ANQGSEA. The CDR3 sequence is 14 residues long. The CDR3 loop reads CSVAWSRLANEQFF. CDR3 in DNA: TGCAGCGTTGCGTGGTCGCGGCTGGCCAATGAGCAGTTCTTC.

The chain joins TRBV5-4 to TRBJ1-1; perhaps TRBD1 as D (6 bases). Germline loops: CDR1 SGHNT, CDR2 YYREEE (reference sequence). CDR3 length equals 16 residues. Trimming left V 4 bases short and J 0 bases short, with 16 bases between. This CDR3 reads CASSPRTGTLNTEAFF. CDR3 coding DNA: TGTGCCAGCAGCCCCCGAACCGGGACACTGAACACTGAAGCTTTCTTT.

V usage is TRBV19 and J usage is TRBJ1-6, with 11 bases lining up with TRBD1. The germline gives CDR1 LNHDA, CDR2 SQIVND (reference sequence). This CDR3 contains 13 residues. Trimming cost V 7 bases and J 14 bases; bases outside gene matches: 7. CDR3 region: CASIRTGGESLHF. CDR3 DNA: TGTGCCAGTATCCGGACAGGGGGCGAGTCCCTCCACTTT.

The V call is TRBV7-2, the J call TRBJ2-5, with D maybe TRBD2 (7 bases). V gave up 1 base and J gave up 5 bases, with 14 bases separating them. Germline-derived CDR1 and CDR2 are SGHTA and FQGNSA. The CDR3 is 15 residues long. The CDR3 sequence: CASSLGGRGGETQYF. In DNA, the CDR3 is TGTGCCAGCAGCTTAGGGGGCAGGGGAGGGGAGACCCAGTACTTC.

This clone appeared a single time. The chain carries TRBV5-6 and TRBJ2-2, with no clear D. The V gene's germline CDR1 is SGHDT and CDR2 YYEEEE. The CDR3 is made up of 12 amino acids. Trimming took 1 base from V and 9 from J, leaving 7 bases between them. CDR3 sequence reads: CASSLKPRELFF. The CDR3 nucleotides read TGTGCCAGCAGCTTGAAGCCCCGGGAGCTGTTTTTT.

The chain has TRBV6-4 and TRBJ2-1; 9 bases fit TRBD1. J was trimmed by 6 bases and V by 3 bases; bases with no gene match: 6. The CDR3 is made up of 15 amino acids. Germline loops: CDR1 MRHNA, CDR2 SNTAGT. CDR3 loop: CASSEGTGSFNEQFF. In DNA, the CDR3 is TGTGCCAGCAGTGAAGGGACAGGGAGCTTCAATGAGCAGTTCTTC.

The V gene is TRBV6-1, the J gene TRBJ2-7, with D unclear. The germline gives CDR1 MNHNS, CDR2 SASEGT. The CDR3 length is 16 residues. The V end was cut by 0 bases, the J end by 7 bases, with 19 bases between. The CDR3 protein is CASSEARKPLVAEQYF. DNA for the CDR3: TGTGCCAGCAGTGAAGCAAGGAAACCCCTGGTGGCGGAGCAGTACTTC.

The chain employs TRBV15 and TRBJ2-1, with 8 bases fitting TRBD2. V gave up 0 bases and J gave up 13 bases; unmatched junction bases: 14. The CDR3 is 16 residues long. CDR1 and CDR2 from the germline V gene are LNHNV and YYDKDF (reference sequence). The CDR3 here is CATSRDQIAGTSEQFF. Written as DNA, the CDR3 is TGTGCCACCAGCAGAGACCAAATAGCGGGAACTTCAGAACAGTTCTTC.

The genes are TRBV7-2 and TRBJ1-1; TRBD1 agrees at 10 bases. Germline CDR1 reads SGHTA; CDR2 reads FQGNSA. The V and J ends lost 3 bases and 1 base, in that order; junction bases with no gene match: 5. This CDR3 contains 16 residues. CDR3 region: CASSLRTGGGNTEAFF. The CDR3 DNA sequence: TGTGCCAGCAGCTTGAGGACAGGGGGAGGGAACACTGAAGCTTTCTTT.

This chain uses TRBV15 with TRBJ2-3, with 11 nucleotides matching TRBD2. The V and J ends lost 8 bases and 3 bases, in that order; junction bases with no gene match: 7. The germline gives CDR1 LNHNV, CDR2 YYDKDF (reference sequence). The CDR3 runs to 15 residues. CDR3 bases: TGTGCCACCTCACTAGCGGGGGAACCGACAGATACGCAGTATTTT. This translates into CATSLAGEPTDTQYF.

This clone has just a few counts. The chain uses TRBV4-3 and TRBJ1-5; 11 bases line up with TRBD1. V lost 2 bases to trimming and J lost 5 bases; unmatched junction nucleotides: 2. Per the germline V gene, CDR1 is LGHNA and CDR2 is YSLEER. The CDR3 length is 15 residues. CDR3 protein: CASSQRTGGDQPQHF. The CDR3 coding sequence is TGCGCCAGCAGCCAACGGACAGGGGGCGATCAGCCCCAGCATTTT.

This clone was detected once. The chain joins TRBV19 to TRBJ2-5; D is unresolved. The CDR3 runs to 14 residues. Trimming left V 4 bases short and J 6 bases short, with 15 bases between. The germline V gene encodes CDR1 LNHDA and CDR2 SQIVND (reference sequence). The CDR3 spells CASSTHSEQKTQYF. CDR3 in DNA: TGTGCCAGTAGTACCCACAGCGAACAGAAGACCCAGTACTTC. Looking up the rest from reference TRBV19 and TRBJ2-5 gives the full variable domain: DGGITQSPKYLFRKEGQNVTLSCEQNLNHDAMYWYRQDPGQGLRLIYYSQIVNDFQKGDIAEGYSVSREKKESFPLTVTSAQKNPTAFYLCASSTHSEQKTQYFGPGTRLLVL.

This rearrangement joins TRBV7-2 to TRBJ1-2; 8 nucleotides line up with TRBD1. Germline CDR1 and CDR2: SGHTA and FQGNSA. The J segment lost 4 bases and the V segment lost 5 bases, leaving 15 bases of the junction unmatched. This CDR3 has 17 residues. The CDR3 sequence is CASSPGQFDRGSYGYTF. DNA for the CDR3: TGTGCCAGCAGCCCTGGACAATTCGACAGGGGTAGCTATGGCTACACCTTC.

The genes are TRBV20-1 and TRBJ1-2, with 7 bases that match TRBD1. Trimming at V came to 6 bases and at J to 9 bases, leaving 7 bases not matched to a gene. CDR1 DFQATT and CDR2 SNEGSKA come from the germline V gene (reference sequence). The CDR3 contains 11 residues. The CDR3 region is CSAQGGTRYTF. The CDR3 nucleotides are TGCAGTGCCCAGGGGGGAACTCGCTACACCTTC.